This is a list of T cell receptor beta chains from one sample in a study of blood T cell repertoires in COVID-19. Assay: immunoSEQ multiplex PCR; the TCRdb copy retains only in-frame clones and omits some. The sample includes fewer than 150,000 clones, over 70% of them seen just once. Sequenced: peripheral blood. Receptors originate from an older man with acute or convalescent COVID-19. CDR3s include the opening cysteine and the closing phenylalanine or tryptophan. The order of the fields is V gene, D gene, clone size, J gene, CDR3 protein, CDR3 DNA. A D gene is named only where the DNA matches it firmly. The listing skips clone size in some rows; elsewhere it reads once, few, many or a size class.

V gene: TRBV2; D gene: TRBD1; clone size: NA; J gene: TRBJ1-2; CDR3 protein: CASSGQGLAMYGYTF; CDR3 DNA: TGTGCCAGCAGTGGACAGGGACTTGCAATGTATGGCTACACCTTC
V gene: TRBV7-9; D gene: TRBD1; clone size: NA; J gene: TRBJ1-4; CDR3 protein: CASSDRGGNEKLFF; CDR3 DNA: TGTGCCAGCTCCGACAGGGGCGGTAATGAAAAACTGTTTTTT
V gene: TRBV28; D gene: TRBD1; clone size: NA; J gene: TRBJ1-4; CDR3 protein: CASSLPGQGREKLFF; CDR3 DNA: TGTGCCAGCAGTCTCCCGGGACAGGGACGGGAAAAACTGTTTTTT
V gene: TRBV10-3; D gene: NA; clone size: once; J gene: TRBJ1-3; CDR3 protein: CASTIQGSGNTIYF; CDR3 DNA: TGTGCCTCGACGATACAGGGTTCAGGAAACACCATATATTTT
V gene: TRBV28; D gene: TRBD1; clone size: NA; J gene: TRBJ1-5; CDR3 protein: CASSRGTEQNQPQHF; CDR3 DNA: TGTGCCAGCAGCCGGGGGACAGAGCAGAATCAGCCCCAGCATTTT
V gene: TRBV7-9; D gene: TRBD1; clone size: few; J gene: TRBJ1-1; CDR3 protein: CASSLRDRGENTEAFF; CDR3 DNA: TGTGCCAGCAGCCTCCGGGACAGGGGGGAGAACACTGAAGCTTTCTTT
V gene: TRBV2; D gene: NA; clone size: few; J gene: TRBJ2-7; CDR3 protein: CASTAGSYEQYF; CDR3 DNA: TGTGCCAGCACAGCAGGCTCCTACGAGCAGTACTTC
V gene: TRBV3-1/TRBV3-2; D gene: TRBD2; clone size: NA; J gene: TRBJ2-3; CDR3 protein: CASSHSGLAGSDTQYF; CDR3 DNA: TGTGCCAGCAGCCATTCGGGACTAGCGGGGTCAGATACGCAGTATTTT
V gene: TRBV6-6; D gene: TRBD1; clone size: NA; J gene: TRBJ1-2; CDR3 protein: CASRTTDRGRNYGYTF; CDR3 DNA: TGTGCCAGCAGGACTACCGACAGGGGGAGGAACTATGGCTACACCTTC
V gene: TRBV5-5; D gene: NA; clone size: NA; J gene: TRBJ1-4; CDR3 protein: CASSLAGSTNEKLFF; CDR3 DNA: TGTGCCAGCAGCTTGGCTGGGAGCACAAATGAAAAACTGTTTTTT
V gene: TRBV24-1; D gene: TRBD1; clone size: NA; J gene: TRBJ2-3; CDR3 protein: CATSVLLGTGRNTDTQYF; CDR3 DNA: TGTGCCACCAGTGTTTTACTCGGGACAGGGCGAAATACAGATACGCAGTATTTT
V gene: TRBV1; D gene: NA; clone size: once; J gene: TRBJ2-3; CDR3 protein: CTSSQGTSGGSTDTQYF; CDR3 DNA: TGCACCAGCAGCCAGGGGACTAGCGGGGGTAGCACAGATACGCAGTATTTT
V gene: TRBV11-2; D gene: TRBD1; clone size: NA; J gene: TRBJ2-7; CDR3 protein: CASSARQGSEQYF; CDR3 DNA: TGTGCCAGCAGCGCGAGACAGGGAAGCGAGCAGTACTTC
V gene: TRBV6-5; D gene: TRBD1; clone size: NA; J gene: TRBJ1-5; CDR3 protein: CASSSGSGGRNQPQHF; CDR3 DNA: TGTGCCAGCAGTTCGGGGTCAGGGGGAAGGAATCAGCCCCAGCATTTT
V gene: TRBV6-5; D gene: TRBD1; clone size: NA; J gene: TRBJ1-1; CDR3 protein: CASSPATGGGTEAFF; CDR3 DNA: TGTGCCAGCAGTCCAGCGACAGGGGGAGGGACTGAAGCTTTCTTT
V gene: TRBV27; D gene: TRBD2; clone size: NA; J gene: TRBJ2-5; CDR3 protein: CASAGLAQETQYF; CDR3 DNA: TGTGCCAGCGCGGGACTAGCGCAAGAGACCCAGTACTTC
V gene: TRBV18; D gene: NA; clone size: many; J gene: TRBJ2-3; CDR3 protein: CASSPSTVTTDTQYF; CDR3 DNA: TGTGCCAGCTCACCATCGACAGTGACAACAGATACGCAGTATTTT
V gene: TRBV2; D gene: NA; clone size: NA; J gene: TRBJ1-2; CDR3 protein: CASSGEGFYGYTF; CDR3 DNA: TGTGCCAGCAGTGGGGAGGGGTTCTATGGCTACACCTTC